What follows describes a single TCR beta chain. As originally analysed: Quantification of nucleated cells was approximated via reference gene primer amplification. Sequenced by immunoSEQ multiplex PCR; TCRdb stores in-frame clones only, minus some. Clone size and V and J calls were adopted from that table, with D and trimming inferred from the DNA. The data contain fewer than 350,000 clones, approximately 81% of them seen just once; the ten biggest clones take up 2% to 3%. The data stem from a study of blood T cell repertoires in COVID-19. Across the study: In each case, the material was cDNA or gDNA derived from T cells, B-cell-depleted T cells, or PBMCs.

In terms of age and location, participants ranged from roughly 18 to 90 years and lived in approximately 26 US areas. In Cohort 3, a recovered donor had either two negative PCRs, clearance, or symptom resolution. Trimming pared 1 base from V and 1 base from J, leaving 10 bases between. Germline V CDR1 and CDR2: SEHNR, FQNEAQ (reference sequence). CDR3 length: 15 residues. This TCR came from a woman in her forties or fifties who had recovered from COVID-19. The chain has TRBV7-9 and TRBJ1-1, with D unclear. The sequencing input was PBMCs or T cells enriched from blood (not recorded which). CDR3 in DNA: TGTGCCAGCAGCTTAGGAAGTTTACAGAACACTGAAGCTTTCTTT. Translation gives CASSLGSLQNTEAFF.